This entry features one T cell receptor beta chain sequence. Its antigen remains undetermined. Nothing much larger sits one base from this clone, and base qualities are not available. Collaborating institutions collected whole blood in K2EDTA tubes following their own protocols. Collaborator samples were shipped for TCRbeta analysis as frozen whole blood, isolated PBMCs, or DNA extracted from either sample type. The data stem from a study of blood T cell repertoires in COVID-19 (dated by TCRdb to the early 2020s). Context from the whole study: Collaborator samples came from the United States, Italy and Spain and covered acute and convalescent phases of COVID-19. The repertoires were released in a freely available public database intended as a resource for research on the immune response to SARS-CoV-2. The sample metadata nearly always contained a de-identified subject ID, COVID-19 status, age in years and sex. HLA class I and class II types, where available, came from metadata supplied by the sample provider rather than from assay-based typing. Samples came from the ongoing ImmuneRACE study (first 160 participants) plus 1,254 subjects from 6 global collaborators. Deeply sampled blood TCRbeta repertoires from subjects exposed to, actively infected with, or recovered from COVID-19 were included in the dataset. The prospective study material was composed of cDNA or gDNA derived from T cells, B-cell-depleted T cells, or PBMCs. What the work shows at the level of the full study, not this receptor alone: The quantity of clinical and demographic metadata differed by source and by participant and was supplied without curation.

Measured from the cysteine to the phenylalanine, the CDR3 is 15 residues long. Solely the CDR3 DNA is kept, with 45 bases framed from the first base. CDR1 and CDR2 are drawn from the germline V gene: MRHNA, SNTAGT. Trimming takes 6 bases from V and 2 bases from J, and the germline ends sit 14 bases apart. TCRbeta CDR3 regions were amplified from genomic DNA by means of the immunoSEQ Assay, a bias-controlled multiplex PCR. The authors' pipeline ran thus. The number of nucleated cells in each sample was estimated by amplification of reference gene primers within the assay. To quantify the absolute abundance of each unique TCRbeta CDR3 rearrangement, sequence reads were collapsed and filtered. For each sample, productive Simpson clonality was calculated as the square root of Simpson's diversity index over productive rearrangements. TCRdb retrieved this table from immuneACCESS and kept in-frame rearrangements only. Not all clones are present; in checked studies, unresolved V genes account for under half, and no reason is known for the remainder. The V and J calls and clone size come from that table; D and trimming were worked out from the DNA. Counted in this sample were about 89,000 clones; around 88% of them appeared once. Jointly, the top ten make up roughly 0.43% of the sample.

This clonotype was obtained from a man between 60 and 75 years old with acute or convalescent COVID-19. The material sequenced was peripheral blood. The chain uses TRBV6-4 and TRBJ1-3; TRBD1 is a possible D gene, resting on 6 matching bases. The sequence in DNA is TGTGCCAGCAGCGTGGGGGGGGACACTGGAAACACCATATATTTT. This translates into CASSVGGDTGNTIYF.